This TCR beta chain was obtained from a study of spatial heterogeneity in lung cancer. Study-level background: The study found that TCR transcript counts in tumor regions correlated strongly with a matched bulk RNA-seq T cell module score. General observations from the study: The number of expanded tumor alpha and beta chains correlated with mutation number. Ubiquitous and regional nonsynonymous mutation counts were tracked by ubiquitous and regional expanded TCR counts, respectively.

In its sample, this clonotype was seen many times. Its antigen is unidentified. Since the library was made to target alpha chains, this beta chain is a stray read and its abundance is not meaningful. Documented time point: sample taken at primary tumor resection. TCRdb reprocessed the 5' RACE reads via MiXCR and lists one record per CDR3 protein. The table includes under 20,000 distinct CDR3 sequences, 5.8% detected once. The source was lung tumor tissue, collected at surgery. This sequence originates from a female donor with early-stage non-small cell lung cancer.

CDR3 bases: TGTGCCAGCAGTTTATTGACCCCAGGGGCAACTAATGAAAAACTGTTTTTT. Amino acid sequence: CASSLLTPGATNEKLFF. This chain joins TRBV28 and TRBJ1-4, with a possible D match to TRBD1 (6 bases). The CDR3 loop spans 17 amino acids. Between the trimmed V and J ends, which lost 1 base and 0 bases, there was a span of 12 bases. Germline V gene lookup returns CDR1 MDHEN and CDR2 SYDVKM.